Each of the 15 T cell receptor beta chains below was sequenced from the same sample in a study of type 1 and type 2 diabetes patients. Genomic DNA was the PCR template. Amplification of the beta chain CDR3 used 30 forward and 13 reverse multiplex primers. TCRdb analysed the multiplex PCR reads with MiXCR anew, one entry per CDR3 protein. The sample includes more than 250,000 distinct CDR3 sequences, approximately 45% of them seen just once. What was sequenced was peripheral blood mononuclear cells (PBMCs). The source is a man aged 18 to 30 with type 2 diabetes.

This chain links TRBV19 with TRBJ2-2; 9 nucleotides agree with TRBD1. This CDR3 is 18 amino acids long. Trimming took 5 bases from V and 4 from J; bases not matched to a gene: 14. Germline V gene data show CDR1 as LNHDA and CDR2 as SQIVND (reference sequence). CDR3 residues: CASSQAPSGTGSTGELFF. CDR3 bases: TGTGCCAGTAGTCAGGCCCCCTCCGGGACAGGGTCCACCGGGGAGCTGTTTTTT.

The V and J genes are TRBV13 and TRBJ1-4, with D unclear. V was cut by 3 bases and J by 4 bases, with 6 bases left in between. Germline V gene data show CDR1 as PRHDT and CDR2 as FYEKMQ (reference sequence). This CDR3 has 13 amino acids. CDR3 residues: CASSFSLNEKLFF. CDR3 DNA sequence: TGTGCCAGCAGCTTTTCGCTTAATGAAAAACTGTTTTTT. Full variable domain (rest looked up from reference TRBV13 and TRBJ1-4): AAGVIQSPRHLIKEKRETATLKCYPIPRHDTVYWYQQGPGQDPQFLISFYEKMQSDKGSIPDRFSAQQFSDYHSELNMSSLELGDSALYFCASSFSLNEKLFFGSGTQLSVL.

The rearrangement links TRBV19 to TRBJ2-7; D uncertain. V gave up 3 bases and J gave up 3 bases, with 6 bases separating them. CDR3 length equals 12 residues. Germline loops: CDR1 LNHDA, CDR2 SQIVND (reference sequence). CDR3 amino acids: CASSMYNYEQYF. The CDR3 coding sequence is TGTGCCAGTAGTATGTACAACTACGAGCAGTACTTC.

This clonotype was observed a handful of times. CDR3: CSVVPGTGTEAFF. In DNA form, the CDR3 reads TGCAGCGTGGTCCCAGGGACGGGCACTGAAGCTTTCTTT. V usage is TRBV29-1 and J usage is TRBJ1-1; perhaps TRBD1 as D (5 bases). Trimming stripped 6 bases from V and 4 bases from J, with 15 bases between. The CDR3 is made up of 13 amino acids. The germline V gene has CDR1 SQVTM and CDR2 ANQGSEA.

This clonotype was observed a single time. A clone one base away is much larger, so this may be a read error. The chain couples TRBV10-3 to TRBJ2-5; perhaps TRBD2 as D (5 bases). The CDR3 contains 15 residues. Germline assignment: CDR1 ENHRY and CDR2 SYGVKD. The CDR3 reads CAISGDNGLQETQHF. DNA for the CDR3: TGTGCCATCAGTGGAGACAACGGACTCCAAGAGACCCAGCACTTC.

This chain uses TRBV11-1 with TRBJ2-7, with TRBD1 matching over 7 bases. The CDR3 covers 13 residues. Germline CDR1 and CDR2: SGHAT and FQDESV (reference sequence). The junction had 8 bases not matched to a gene; V was cut back by 7 bases and J by 5 bases. CDR3 loop: CASTLQGPHEQYF. The CDR3 DNA reads TGTGCCAGCACCCTACAGGGGCCCCACGAGCAGTACTTC.

The CDR3 DNA sequence: TGTGCCAGCAGCTTAGGACAGGGGTTTTACAATGAGCAGTTCTTC. Translation gives CASSLGQGFYNEQFF. V is TRBV7-8 and J is TRBJ2-1; 8 positions agree with TRBD1. The V gene's germline CDR1 is SGHVS and CDR2 FQNEAQ. The CDR3 sequence is 15 residues long. V was pared by 1 base and J by 4 bases, with 3 bases of the junction left unmatched.

In this sample, this clonotype turned up many times. This rearrangement joins TRBV25-1 to TRBJ2-7; no reliable D call. Germline CDR1 and CDR2: MGHDK and SYGVNS. With 1 base removed from V and 3 bases from J, the gap between germline ends came to 10 bases. This CDR3 contains 14 residues. This CDR3 reads CASSEFDKVYEQYF. The DNA for the CDR3 is TGTGCCAGCAGTGAATTTGACAAAGTCTACGAGCAGTACTTC.

The chain uses TRBV29-1 and TRBJ1-1; D is unresolved. Trimming took 1 base from V and 4 from J, leaving 7 bases between them. The CDR3 runs 12 residues. In germline, CDR1 is SQVTM, CDR2 ANQGSEA. CDR3 residues: CSVEVVGTEAFF. For the CDR3, the DNA is TGCAGCGTTGAAGTAGTCGGCACTGAAGCTTTCTTT.

A remark on this clonotype: It may be a read error: a sequence one base away is much more abundant. The gene calls are TRBV19 and TRBJ2-7; a weak D match, TRBD1 (6 bases). This CDR3 is 14 amino acids long. Germline V gives CDR1 LNHDA, CDR2 SQIVND (reference sequence). The CDR3 here is CASSIYSRGYGQYF. DNA of the CDR3: TGTGCCAGTAGTATCTACAGCAGGGGCTACGGGCAGTACTTC.

The chain couples TRBV20-1 to TRBJ2-7; 11 nucleotides align to TRBD1. The germline gives CDR1 DFQATT, CDR2 SNEGSKA (reference sequence). This CDR3 spans 12 amino acids. The CDR3 bases are TGCAGAGCCGGGACAGGGGGCTACGAGCAGTACTTC. Its protein product is CRAGTGGYEQYF.

In its sample, this clonotype was seen a few times. The CDR3 DNA follows: TGCAGCGTTGTCCATCTAGCGGAGGGGAAAGAGACCCAGTACTTC. Protein product: CSVVHLAEGKETQYF. The chain uses TRBV29-1 and TRBJ2-5; 7 nucleotides match TRBD2. V shed 4 bases, J shed 3 bases, and the junction held 11 bases outside the gene matches. Germline V lookup: CDR1 SQVTM, CDR2 ANQGSEA. The CDR3 contains 15 residues.

This clonotype was observed a few times. This rearrangement joins TRBV7-3 to TRBJ1-1; a weak D match, TRBD1 (5 bases). V lost 8 bases and J lost 2, with 15 bases in between. The CDR3 is made up of 14 amino acids. Germline-derived CDR1 and CDR2 are SGHTA and FQGTGA. CDR3 bases: TGTGCCAGCTCGGTGGGGGGACCAAACACTGAAGCTTTCTTT. Residues: CASSVGGPNTEAFF.

The chain links TRBV20-1 to TRBJ1-5; D perhaps matches TRBD1 (6 bases). The CDR3 runs 15 residues. Trimming stripped 5 bases from V and 2 bases from J, with 16 bases between. Germline CDR1 is DFQATT and CDR2 is SNEGSKA (reference sequence). The CDR3 sequence is CSAPGGQRGNQPQHF. CDR3 DNA: TGCAGTGCTCCCGGGGGGCAGAGGGGCAATCAGCCCCAGCATTTT.

This clonotype was counted ten times or more. The chain employs TRBV7-2 and TRBJ2-7; D perhaps matches TRBD1 (5 bases). The CDR3 runs to 14 residues. With 5 bases removed from V and 5 bases from J, the gap between germline ends came to 16 bases. Germline CDR1 SGHTA, CDR2 FQGNSA. CDR3 coding DNA: TGTGCCAGCAGCGCAGGGTCCTTACGGGACGAGCAGTACTTC. The encoded protein is CASSAGSLRDEQYF. The variable domain in full, with the rest retrieved from reference TRBV7-2 and TRBJ2-7, is GAGVSQSPSNKVTEKGKDVELRCDPISGHTALYWYRQSLGQGLEFLIYFQGNSAPDKSGLPSDRFSAERTGGSVSTLTIQRTQQEDSAVYLCASSAGSLRDEQYFGPGTRLTVT.